The sequence of this T cell receptor (beta chain) was determined in a study of long-term antiretroviral therapy in people with HIV. Study-level information: Of all samples, the earliest predate the 2015 immediate-ART recommendation by about a decade.

Running of the v3.0 immunoSEQ assay took place at survey level. Only in-frame clones appear in the TCRdb table, and some are missing; sequencing was by immunoSEQ multiplex PCR. The top ten clones hold 7% to 10% of a sample with tens of thousands of clones, under 90% of them seen once. On this clone: The antigen remains undetermined.

Study outcomes and limitations: Information pertaining to ART adherence, viral resistance or therapeutic modifications was not obtained. Pre-ART clonal expansion yielded clones that dominated the repertoire at all time points.

The TCR originated in a man aged 35 to 55 with HIV. The sample in question was unsorted PBMCs, obtained about 5 years after starting antiretroviral therapy.

The CDR3 sequence: CASSPPTSANEQFF. The DNA of the CDR3 is TGTGCCAGCTCACCACCGACTAGCGCCAATGAGCAGTTCTTC. The chain employs TRBV18 and TRBJ2-1; 8 nucleotides match TRBD2. CDR3 length: 14 residues. The trim removed 0 bases at V and 6 bases at J, leaving 1 base unmatched. The germline V gene has CDR1 KGHSH and CDR2 LQKENI.